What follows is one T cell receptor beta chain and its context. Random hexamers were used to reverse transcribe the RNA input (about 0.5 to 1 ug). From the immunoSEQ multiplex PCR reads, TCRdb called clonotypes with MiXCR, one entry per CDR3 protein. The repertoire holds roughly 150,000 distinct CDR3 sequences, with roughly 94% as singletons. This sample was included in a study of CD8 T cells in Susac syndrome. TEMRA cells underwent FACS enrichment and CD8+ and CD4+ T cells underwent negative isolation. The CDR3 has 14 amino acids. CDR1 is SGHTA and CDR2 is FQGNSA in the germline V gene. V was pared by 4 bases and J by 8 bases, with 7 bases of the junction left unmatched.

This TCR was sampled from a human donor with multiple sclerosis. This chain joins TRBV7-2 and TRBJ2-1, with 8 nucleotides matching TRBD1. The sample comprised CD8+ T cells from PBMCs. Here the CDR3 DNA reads TGTGCCAGCAGCTCCCCGGACAGGGAGGATGAGCAGTTCTTC. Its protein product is CASSSPDREDEQFF.